The entry that follows covers one T cell receptor beta chain sequence. Its antigen has not been determined. CDR1 and CDR2 are drawn from the germline V gene: MDHEN, SYDVKM. The CDR3 has 11 amino acids, counting the end cysteine and phenylalanine. The DNA is not on file. The data are from a study of CXCR3-negative and CXCR3-positive naive CD8 T cells (dated by TCRdb to the late 2010s). General notes on the study: Approximately 130 million TRB reads were obtained in total, roughly 1.5 +/- 0.3 million reads per library. TRBV-TRBJ cluster analysis included naive subsets from 5 or 6 donors and memory cells from 3 donors. Data from around 11 donors, pooled across two independent experiments, went into the diversity and physicochemical repertoire analyses. The paper's findings and limits, for the study overall: Because surface CD5, which is linked to self-reactivity in mice, was comparable between the naive subsets, TCR interaction strength was also inferred from the physicochemical properties of TRB CDR3s. Similar TRBV-TRBJ usage was shown by naive CXCR3-negative and CXCR3-positive cells from the same donor, whereas distinct patterns were shown by memory cells. CXCR3 expression partially decreased after cryopreservation, so most assays used freshly isolated PBMCs. Compared with CXCR3-negative naive cells, CXCR3-positive naive cells had TRB CDR3s with higher hydrophobicity (lower Kidera factor 4), lower energy, and higher strength and volume indices. Comparably high repertoire diversity was found in both naive subsets, whereas much lower repertoire diversity was found in memory CD8+ T cells.

Each CD8+ T cell subset was flow-sorted in triplicate, with 300,000 or so cells per subset placed directly into RLT lysis buffer. Naive CD8+ T cells were defined stringently as CD45RO-CCR7+CD27+CD95- to exclude memory contaminants. Standard density gradient centrifugation was used to isolate peripheral blood mononuclear cells from buffy coats. Naive CXCR3-negative and CXCR3-positive CD8+ T cells were flow-sorted using a FACSAria III. Total RNA was extracted from sorted cells with an RNeasy Mini Kit. The instrument was a NextSeq 550. The Human TCR Profiling Kit (MiLaboratory) was used to make UMI-labeled 5' RACE TRB cDNA libraries. cDNA synthesis used the entire amount of extracted RNA, and PCR amplification then used the entire amount of cDNA produced. The libraries were made side by side, with each library going through the same number of PCR cycles. Turning to the authors' computational methods: With a minimum of two reads required per UMI, MIGEC and MiXCR pulled out about 57,000 +/- 9,900 unique UMI-labeled TRB cDNA molecules from each library. An average of roughly 40,000 +/- 10,000 functional in-frame TRB CDR3 nucleotide clonotypes without stop codons was found per library. Diversity metrics, including normalized Shannon-Wiener and Chao1, were computed in VDJtools after downsampling to 5000 UMI-labeled TRB molecules per sample. VDJtools was used to calculate clonotype-size-weighted physicochemical properties of the central five CDR3 residues, namely interaction energy, strength, volume and Kidera factor 4. TCRdb reprocessed the reads, so every CDR3 protein sequence counts as one entry and DNA is not shown. V and J calls and clone size were set by TCRdb, not the authors. The record for this sample contains some 130,000 distinct CDR3 sequences. The ten largest make up 0.29% of the sample.

The sequenced sample consisted of naive CXCR3- CD8+ T cells from blood. The meaning of the sample's cell subset or site label: CD45RO-CCR7+CD27+CD95- naive CD8+ T cells lacking CXCR3 (TNR3-). The V and J genes are TRBV28 and TRBJ2-5. The clonotype comes from a human donor in good health. Some clones in this sample may be carry-over from other donors' samples. The CDR3 has the sequence CASSHQETQYF.